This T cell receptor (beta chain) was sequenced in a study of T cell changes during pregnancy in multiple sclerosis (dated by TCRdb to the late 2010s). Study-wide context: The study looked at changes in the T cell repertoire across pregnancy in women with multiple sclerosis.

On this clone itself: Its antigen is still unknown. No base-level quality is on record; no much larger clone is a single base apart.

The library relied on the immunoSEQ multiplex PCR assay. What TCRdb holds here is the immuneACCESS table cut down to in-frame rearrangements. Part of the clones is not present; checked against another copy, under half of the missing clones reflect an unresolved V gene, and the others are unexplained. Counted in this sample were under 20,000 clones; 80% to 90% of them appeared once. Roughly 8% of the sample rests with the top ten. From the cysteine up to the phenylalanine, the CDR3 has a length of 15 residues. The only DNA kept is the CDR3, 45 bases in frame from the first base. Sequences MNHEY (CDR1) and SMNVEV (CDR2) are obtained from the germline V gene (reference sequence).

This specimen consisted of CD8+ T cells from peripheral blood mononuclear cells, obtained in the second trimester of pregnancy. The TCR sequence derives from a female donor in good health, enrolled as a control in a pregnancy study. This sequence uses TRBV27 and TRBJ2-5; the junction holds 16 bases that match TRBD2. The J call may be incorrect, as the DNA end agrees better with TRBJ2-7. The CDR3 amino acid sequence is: CASTPGTSGGAEQYF. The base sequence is TGTGCCAGCACCCCCGGGACTAGCGGGGGGGCCGAGCAGTACTTC.